This T cell receptor beta chain was profiled in a study of patients and donors after allogeneic stem cell transplantation. TCRdb re-called the RT-PCR reads through MiXCR, storing one row per CDR3 protein. The data contain approximately 140,000 distinct CDR3 sequences, approximately 40% of them singletons. This TCR was recovered from a human donor who was either an allogeneic HSCT recipient or a stem cell or donor lymphocyte infusion donor (not recorded which). It is not recorded whose cells these are; they may come from a transplant donor. Sequencing used blood, either unsorted or a sorted T cell fraction (not recorded which).

The CDR3 reads CASSLGASSQPQHF. In DNA form, the CDR3 reads TGTGCCAGCAGCTTAGGGGCCTCTTCGCAGCCCCAGCATTTT. The genes are TRBV7-9 and TRBJ1-5; no firm D call. This CDR3 is built from 14 residues. The germline V gene has CDR1 SEHNR and CDR2 FQNEAQ (reference sequence). Trimming shortened V by 1 base and J by 7 bases, and 11 bases separated the two germline ends.